Below, 20 T cell receptor beta chains from the same sample are listed, as sequenced in a study of blood T cell repertoires in COVID-19. Sequencing was performed with immunoSEQ multiplex PCR; in TCRdb, only in-frame clones are kept and a portion is missing. This sample yields under 250,000 clones, of which about 82% are seen a single time; approximately 5% belongs to the top ten. The specimen sequenced was peripheral blood. These TCRs come from an elderly woman with COVID-19, enrolled during active disease.

The chain joins TRBV5-6 to TRBJ1-6; D uncertain. This CDR3 comprises 15 residues. The V gene lost 0 bases and the J gene lost 10 bases, with 14 bases spanning the gap. CDR1 SGHDT and CDR2 YYEEEE come from the germline V gene. In DNA form, the CDR3 reads TGTGCCAGCAGCTTGGCCCTCGGGGTTTCCTCACCCCTCCACTTT. This translates into CASSLALGVSSPLHF.

The chain joins TRBV5-1 to TRBJ2-7; TRBD1 matches at 11 bases. Per germline, CDR1 SGHRS and CDR2 YFSETQ. This CDR3 has 15 amino acids. Unmatched junction bases numbered 9, after V lost 4 bases and J lost 6 bases. CDR3 sequence: CASSPEGDRGGEQYF. The CDR3 bases are TGCGCCAGCAGCCCCGAGGGGGACAGGGGGGGCGAGCAGTACTTC.

In its sample, this clone was seen once. The gene calls are TRBV11-3 and TRBJ2-1; 9 bases are shared with TRBD2. V was clipped by 5 bases and J by 3 bases; unmatched bases: 8. This CDR3 comprises 16 residues. Germline assignment: CDR1 SGHNT and CDR2 YENEEA. CDR3 in DNA: TGTGCCAGCAGCCAAGAAGGTAGCGGGGGCTACAATGAGCAGTTCTTC. Its protein product is CASSQEGSGGYNEQFF.

To note about this clone: Additional DNA sequences in this sample encode the identical CDR3. The V gene is TRBV5-1, the J gene TRBJ2-1, with 8 bases identical to TRBD2. CDR1 is SGHRS and CDR2 is YFSETQ in the germline V gene. The CDR3 sequence is 16 residues long. Losses at the gene ends were 0 bases for V and 2 bases for J; bases not matched to a gene: 4. The CDR3, as DNA: TGCGCCAGCAGCTTGGGTTCGGGGGGGACCTACAATGAGCAGTTCTTC. Amino acid sequence: CASSLGSGGTYNEQFF.

The chain combines TRBV7-8 with TRBJ2-5; D not resolved. The CDR3 has 12 amino acids. V shed 5 bases and J shed 5 bases, with 9 bases lying between them. Germline V gene sequence: CDR1 SGHVS, CDR2 FQNEAQ. As DNA, the CDR3 is TGTGCCAGCAGCACCTCCGCGGAGACCCAGTACTTC. Its protein product is CASSTSAETQYF.

Written as DNA, the CDR3 is TGTGCCAGCAGCGCCCAGGTGGGCACCAATCAGCCCCAGCATTTT. Its protein product is CASSAQVGTNQPQHF. The chain employs TRBV7-2 and TRBJ1-5, with D unresolved. V gave up 5 bases and J gave up 3 bases, with 14 bases separating them. Per the germline V gene, CDR1 is SGHTA and CDR2 is FQGNSA. CDR3 length equals 15 residues.

The rearrangement links TRBV3-1 (or the pseudogene TRBV3-2) to TRBJ2-6; 7 nucleotides align to TRBD1. The V and J ends lost 4 bases and 0 bases, in that order; junction bases with no gene match: 6. This CDR3 is 17 amino acids long. The germline gives CDR1 LGHDT, CDR2 YNNKEL (reference sequence). The DNA of the CDR3 is TGTGCCAGCAGCCGGACAGGCTTATCCTCTGGGGCCAACGTCCTGACTTTC. Translation gives CASSRTGLSSGANVLTF.

This rearrangement joins TRBV4-1 to TRBJ2-5, with unresolved D. The CDR3 sequence is 16 residues long. Germline lookup yields CDR1 MGHRA and CDR2 YSYEKL. Trimming took off 0 bases at V and 2 bases at J, with 13 bases between the two ends. CDR3 residues: CASSQDLAPWQETQYF. CDR3 nucleotides: TGCGCCAGCAGCCAAGATTTAGCCCCGTGGCAAGAGACCCAGTACTTC.

The chain links TRBV11-2 to TRBJ1-6; 8 nucleotides line up with TRBD1. The germline gives CDR1 SGHAT, CDR2 FQNNGV. J lost 8 bases, V lost 5 bases, and 8 bases had no gene match. The CDR3 contains 15 residues. The CDR3 DNA sequence: TGTGCCAGCAGCGGACAGGGTCTCCCCCATTCACCCCTCCACTTT. Protein: CASSGQGLPHSPLHF.

This sequence joins TRBV30 and TRBJ1-1; 12 bases line up with TRBD1. J gave up 4 bases and V 4 bases, and 10 bases lay outside the gene matches. From germline, CDR1 is GTSNPN and CDR2 SVGIG (reference sequence). CDR3 length: 16 residues. The CDR3 spells CAWTVPGQGAATEAFF. CDR3 bases: TGTGCCTGGACCGTCCCGGGACAGGGGGCGGCCACTGAAGCTTTCTTT.

In DNA, the CDR3 is TGTGCCAGCAGCTTAGATTGGACTAGCGGGTTTTCCTACAATGAGCAGTTCTTC. The encoded protein is CASSLDWTSGFSYNEQFF. The chain employs TRBV11-2 and TRBJ2-1; TRBD2 agrees at 11 bases. Germline loops: CDR1 SGHAT, CDR2 FQNNGV. The J segment lost 1 base and the V segment lost 0 bases, leaving 5 bases of the junction unmatched. There are 18 residues in the CDR3.

This clone was detected only once. The CDR3 here is CASSIFGRGATDTQYF. The DNA for the CDR3 is TGTGCCAGTAGTATCTTTGGGCGGGGGGCCACAGATACGCAGTATTTT. The chain has TRBV19 and TRBJ2-3; 8 bases agree with TRBD2. The CDR3 covers 16 residues. V gave up 3 bases and J gave up 2 bases; unmatched junction bases: 7. CDR1 and CDR2 from the germline V gene are LNHDA and SQIVND (reference sequence).

This clone appeared a single time. J is TRBJ2-7 and V is TRBV9, with D perhaps TRBD2 (6 bases). V gave up 6 bases and J gave up 2 bases, with 18 bases separating them. The CDR3 length is 15 residues. The germline V gene encodes CDR1 SGDLS and CDR2 YYNGEE. CDR3 region: CASIVRRGEAYEQYF. The CDR3 DNA sequence: TGTGCCAGCATCGTCCGGCGGGGTGAGGCCTACGAGCAGTACTTC.

V is TRBV7-2 and J is TRBJ1-5, with a tentative D call TRBD1 (6 bases). Looked up from germline, CDR1 is SGHTA and CDR2 is FQGNSA. V dropped 5 bases and J dropped 8 bases, with 13 bases sitting between them. This CDR3 comprises 13 residues. CDR3 nucleotides: TGTGCCAGCAGCCAAGACAGGTTTGAGCCCCAGCATTTT. It is translated as CASSQDRFEPQHF.

This chain connects TRBV6-2 or TRBV6-3 to TRBJ1-6; D remains ambiguous. The CDR3 totals 15 residues. The germline gives CDR1 MNHEY, CDR2 SVGEGT. V lost 0 bases and J 10 bases, leaving 13 bases between the germline ends. The CDR3 is CASSYSTWEPSPLHF. CDR3 nucleotide sequence: TGTGCCAGCAGTTACTCGACATGGGAGCCCTCACCCCTCCACTTT.

This chain joins TRBV5-1 and TRBJ2-3; the match to TRBD2 covers 9 bases. This CDR3 spans 16 amino acids. Germline trimming cut 5 bases from V and 4 bases from J; bases unmatched to any gene: 11. Germline V gives CDR1 SGHRS, CDR2 YFSETQ. CDR3 in amino acids: CASRGGGGGAADTQYF. In nucleotides, the CDR3 is TGCGCCAGCAGAGGTGGCGGCGGGGGGGCCGCAGATACGCAGTATTTT. The whole variable domain, filled in from reference TRBV5-1 and TRBJ2-3, reads KAGVTQTPRYLIKTRGQQVTLSCSPISGHRSVSWYQQTPGQGLQFLFEYFSETQRNKGNFPGRFSGRQFSNSRSEMNVSTLELGDSALYLCASRGGGGGAADTQYFGPGTRLTVL.

This clone was seen only once. The chain couples TRBV2 to TRBJ2-3; D is uncertain. This CDR3 has 11 residues. Germline V gene lookup returns CDR1 SNHLY and CDR2 FYNNEI. V shed 10 bases and J shed 6 bases, with 11 bases lying between them. The CDR3 protein is CANLLRDTQYF. Here the CDR3 DNA reads TGTGCCAACCTCTTGCGCGATACGCAGTATTTT.

The rearrangement joins TRBV5-1 to TRBJ1-4, with D unclear. Germline V CDR1 and CDR2: SGHRS, YFSETQ. The CDR3 is 17 residues long. The ends were cut back, 0 bases at V and 4 bases at J, with 16 bases in the middle. The CDR3 sequence is CASSLAAGSPDNEKLFF. The CDR3 DNA follows: TGCGCCAGCAGCTTGGCCGCGGGCAGTCCGGATAATGAAAAACTGTTTTTT.

The chain has TRBV28 and TRBJ2-7, with TRBD1 identical over 8 bases. Per germline, CDR1 MDHEN and CDR2 SYDVKM. This CDR3 region has 14 residues. V dropped 4 bases and J dropped 6; count of bases not matched to a gene: 8. In nucleotides, the CDR3 is TGTGCCAGCAGTTCCCGGACAGGGAGGTCCGAGCAGTACGTC. The encoded protein is CASSSRTGRSEQYV.

J is TRBJ2-1 and V is TRBV6-5, with TRBD1 as a possible D gene (6 bases). The V and J ends lost 0 bases and 5 bases respectively, with 14 bases between them. The CDR3 is 16 residues long. Germline CDR1 and CDR2: MNHEY and SVGAGI. CDR3: CASSYSMTGPNNEQFF. The CDR3 DNA is TGTGCCAGCAGTTACTCGATGACAGGTCCTAACAATGAGCAGTTCTTC.